The entry below gives a single T cell receptor beta chain sequence along with its context. The germline V gene encodes CDR1 SGHRS and CDR2 YFSETQ. Trimming removed 2 bases from V and 5 bases from J; junction bases left unmatched: 12. CDR3 size: 17 residues. The sample belongs to a study of CD8 T cells in Susac syndrome. RNA, at about 0.45 to 1 ug, was reverse transcribed with random hexamers. One entry per CDR3 protein, called by TCRdb with MiXCR from the immunoSEQ multiplex PCR reads. The data contain 250,000 to 300,000 distinct CDR3 sequences, 80% to 90% of them seen just once; the ten biggest clones take up about 0.11%. The T cells that were sequenced for TCR beta were CD8+ and CD4+ cells from blood.

Sequenced: CD8+ T cells from PBMCs. The chain uses TRBV5-1 and TRBJ2-1; 8 nucleotides align to TRBD1. The source is a human donor with multiple sclerosis. CDR3 region: CASSLHRRQGYHNEQFF. CDR3 nucleotides: TGCGCCAGCAGCTTACACCGAAGACAGGGGTACCACAATGAGCAGTTCTTC.